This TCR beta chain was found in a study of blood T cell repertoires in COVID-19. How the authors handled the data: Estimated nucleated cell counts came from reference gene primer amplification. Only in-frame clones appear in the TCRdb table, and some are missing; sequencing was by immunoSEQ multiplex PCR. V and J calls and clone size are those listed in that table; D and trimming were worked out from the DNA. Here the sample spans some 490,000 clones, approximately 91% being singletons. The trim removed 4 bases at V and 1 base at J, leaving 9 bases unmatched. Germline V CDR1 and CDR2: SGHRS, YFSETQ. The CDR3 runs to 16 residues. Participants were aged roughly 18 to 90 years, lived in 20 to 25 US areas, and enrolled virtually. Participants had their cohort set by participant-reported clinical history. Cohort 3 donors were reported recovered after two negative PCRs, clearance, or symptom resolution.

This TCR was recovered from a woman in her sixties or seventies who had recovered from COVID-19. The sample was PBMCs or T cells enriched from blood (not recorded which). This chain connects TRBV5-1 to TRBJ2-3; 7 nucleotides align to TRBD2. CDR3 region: CASSRPSGEGTDTQYF. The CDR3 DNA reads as TGCGCCAGCAGCCGTCCTAGCGGCGAGGGCACAGATACGCAGTATTTT. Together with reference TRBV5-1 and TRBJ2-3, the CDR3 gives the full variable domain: KAGVTQTPRYLIKTRGQQVTLSCSPISGHRSVSWYQQTPGQGLQFLFEYFSETQRNKGNFPGRFSGRQFSNSRSEMNVSTLELGDSALYLCASSRPSGEGTDTQYFGPGTRLTVL.